Listed below are T cell receptor beta chains from one sample, sequenced in a study of blood T cell repertoires in COVID-19. Repertoires were generated with immunoSEQ multiplex PCR, while TCRdb's copy carries only in-frame clones and drops some. Altogether about 87,000 clones are present, approximately 82% being singletons, with the ten largest covering around 15%. The source material was peripheral blood. These receptor sequences come from a woman in her sixties or seventies with acute or convalescent COVID-19. Both conserved end residues are part of each CDR3. A D gene is named only where the DNA matches it firmly. Only some rows state a clone size, as once, few, many or a class for expanded clones.

>TRBJ1-2|NA|NA|TRBV4-1
TGCGCCAGCAGCCAAGAGGCCGGGAGGGACTATGGCTACACCTTC
CASSQEAGRDYGYTF
>TRBJ2-7|NA|NA|TRBV11-2
TGTGCCAGCAGCTTAGTAGGGACACCCCTCGTAAGGCAGTACTTC
CASSLVGTPLVRQYF
>TRBJ2-7|NA|NA|TRBV2
TGTGCCAGCAGTGTTAGGCAGGCCCTCTACGAGCAGTACTTC
CASSVRQALYEQYF
>TRBJ1-2|NA|TRBD1|TRBV6-5
TGTGCCAGCAGCAACCCAGGGGGCAGAGGCTACACCTTC
CASSNPGGRGYTF
>TRBJ1-2|NA|NA|TRBV2
TGTGCCAGCAGTGAAGCCCGGGGGGCGTTGAATGGCTACACCTTC
CASSEARGALNGYTF
>TRBJ2-6|NA|NA|TRBV9
TGTGCCAGCAGCTCCGGAGGGTCAGGGGCCAACGTCCTGACTTTC
CASSSGGSGANVLTF
>TRBJ1-2|NA|NA|TRBV20-1
TGCAGTGCTAGTGGCGGAATTAACTATGGCTACACCTTC
CSASGGINYGYTF
>TRBJ2-1|NA|TRBD1|TRBV10-3
TGTGCCTCCAGGGCTCAGACAGGGGAATTTTACAATGAGCAGTTCTTC
CASRAQTGEFYNEQFF
>TRBJ1-1|NA|NA|TRBV7-8
TGTGCCAGCAGCTTAGCCCTAGTCGCTCTGGGCACTGAAGCTTTCTTT
CASSLALVALGTEAFF
>TRBJ2-5|NA|NA|TRBV9
TGTGCCAGCAGCCCCCAGGCCGAAGGGACCCAGTACTTC
CASSPQAEGTQYF
>TRBJ1-2|NA|NA|TRBV6-5
TGTGCCAGCAGTTATCTGTCAGGGATCTCTGGCTACACCTTC
CASSYLSGISGYTF
>TRBJ2-7|NA|NA|TRBV5-1
TGCGCCAGCAGCTTACAGGGATTATTCTCCTACGAGCAGTACTTC
CASSLQGLFSYEQYF
>TRBJ1-6|few|NA|TRBV25-1
TGTGCCACCTCGGCAGGGGACAATTCACCCCTCCACTTT
CATSAGDNSPLHF
>TRBJ1-1|NA|NA|TRBV2
TGTGCCAGCGGATATACAGGGAACACTGAAGCTTTCTTT
CASGYTGNTEAFF
>TRBJ1-6|NA|TRBD1|TRBV28
TGTGCCAGCAGTCCACACCCCGGGACAGGGGGTTCACCCCTCCACTTT
CASSPHPGTGGSPLHF
>TRBJ1-1|NA|NA|TRBV28
TGTGCCAGCAATAAAGCGGGAGCTGAAGCTTTCTTT
CASNKAGAEAFF
>TRBJ1-2|NA|NA|TRBV2
TGTGCCAGCGGGCGGCGCAGGGATAACTATGGCTACACCTTC
CASGRRRDNYGYTF
>TRBJ2-5|NA|NA|TRBV7-9
TGTGCCAGCAGCCCCCCGTTTGGCCGAACCTCCCAAGAGACCCAGTACTTC
CASSPPFGRTSQETQYF
>TRBJ2-5|NA|NA|TRBV7-2
TGTGCCAGCAGCTCGACTGGGAGAGGAGAGACCCAGTACTTC
CASSSTGRGETQYF
>TRBJ2-5|NA|TRBD2|TRBV11-2
TGTGCCAGCAGCTTGATCCGCGGACTAGCGGGGCCACAAGAGACCCAGTACTTC
CASSLIRGLAGPQETQYF
>TRBJ2-2|NA|TRBD1|TRBV5-1
TGCGCCAGCAGCTGGATGACAGGGGGAGGCGGGGAGCTGTTTTTT
CASSWMTGGGGELFF
>TRBJ2-2|few|NA|TRBV19
TGTGCCAGTAGAGGGGTGGGAGGCCTGCTCGGGGAGCTGTTTTTT
CASRGVGGLLGELFF
>TRBJ1-3|NA|TRBD1|TRBV7-6
TGTGCCAGCAGCTTAGTTGGGACAGGGACTGGAAACACCATATATTTT
CASSLVGTGTGNTIYF
>TRBJ1-5|NA|TRBD1|TRBV11-3
TGTGCCAGCAGCTTAGGGGGGACAGGGGGCAGCAATCAGCCCCAGCATTTT
CASSLGGTGGSNQPQHF
>TRBJ1-1|NA|NA|TRBV18
TGTGCCAGCTCACCAGGGCGGCAGGGCTCCACTGAAGCTTTCTTT
CASSPGRQGSTEAFF
>TRBJ2-3|NA|TRBD1|TRBV6-6
TGTGCCAGCAGTCTTCCGACCGGGACAGGGGGAACAGATACGCAGTATTTT
CASSLPTGTGGTDTQYF
>TRBJ2-3|NA|TRBD2|TRBV11-3
TGTGCCAGCAGCCTTAGCGGGAGCCCCGGCGCAGATACGCAGTATTTT
CASSLSGSPGADTQYF
>TRBJ2-3|NA|TRBD2|TRBV4-1
TGCGCCAGCAGCCCCGGACTAGCGGGAGGGCCGGATACGCAGTATTTT
CASSPGLAGGPDTQYF